The 10 T cell receptor beta chains presented below share a single source sample, sequenced in a study of early T cells in non-severe SARS-CoV-2 infection (dated by TCRdb to about 2021). Library construction relied on 5' RACE. Instrument used: NextSeq 500. TCRdb reran the public reads through fastp at Q25 and MiXCR, keeping productive beta chains. A single entry per CDR3 protein holds the most common genes and DNA from its merged rows. Recorded for this sample are more than 50,000 distinct CDR3 sequences; roughly 12% of them occurred a single time. The ten top clones hold 4.5% to 6% of the sample. Sequencing used whole blood. The origin of the receptors is an adult who was a healthcare worker with PCR-confirmed SARS-CoV-2 infection or an uninfected control (not recorded which).

This rearrangement joins TRBV7-2 to TRBJ2-7; maybe TRBD2 (5 bases). The CDR3 contains 14 residues. Between the trimmed V and J ends, which lost 1 base and 1 base, there was a span of 8 bases. Per germline, CDR1 SGHTA and CDR2 FQGNSA. For the CDR3, the DNA is TGTGCCAGCAGCTTAGGCGGGCAGTCCTACGAGCAGTACTTC. This gives the protein CASSLGGQSYEQYF.

This clonotype was seen only a few times. This rearrangement joins TRBV27 to TRBJ2-1, with D uncertain. The CDR3 extends over 12 amino acids. Germline CDR1 is MNHEY and CDR2 is SMNVEV (reference sequence). V was cut by 7 bases and J by 4 bases, with 8 bases left in between. This chain's CDR3 is CASKDGYNEQFF. The CDR3 bases are TGTGCCAGCAAGGACGGATACAATGAGCAGTTCTTC.

This clonotype was seen a few times. The genes are TRBV10-2 and TRBJ2-1; TRBD1 might be the D (7 bases). The V gene's germline CDR1 is WSHSY and CDR2 SAAADI. Trimming removed 5 bases at V and 7 bases at J, with 12 bases between. The CDR3 extends over 13 amino acids. The CDR3 loop reads CASSTQGGNEQFF. CDR3 DNA sequence: TGCGCCAGCAGTACCCAGGGGGGTAATGAGCAGTTCTTC.

This chain connects TRBV29-1 to TRBJ1-4, with 8 bases that match TRBD1. Germline V gene sequence: CDR1 SQVTM, CDR2 ANQGSEA. The CDR3 loop spans 14 amino acids. V lost 6 bases, J lost 3 bases, and 6 bases stayed unmatched. CDR3: CSVTKGQANEKLFF. As DNA, the CDR3 is TGCAGCGTCACTAAGGGACAGGCTAATGAAAAACTGTTTTTT.

This clonotype occurred many times. The CDR3 here is CASSLRQGPLEGKLFF. Written as DNA, the CDR3 is TGTGCCAGCAGTTTGAGACAGGGGCCCCTCGAGGGAAAACTGTTTTTT. V gene TRBV12-3 or TRBV12-4 combines with J gene TRBJ1-4; 8 positions agree with TRBD1. With V trimmed by 3 bases and J by 10 bases, 13 bases remained unmatched. This CDR3 is 16 amino acids long.

This clonotype turned up a few times. The chain combines TRBV20-1 with TRBJ2-5; unclear D gene. Looked up from germline, CDR1 is DFQATT and CDR2 is SNEGSKA (reference sequence). Trimming removed 3 bases at V and 2 bases at J, with 16 bases between. The CDR3 totals 15 residues. For the CDR3, the DNA is TGCAGTGCTAGCGTAGGGTTGCTTCGACAAGAGACCCAGTACTTC. Translated: CSASVGLLRQETQYF.

This clonotype was seen a few times. The chain is built from TRBV7-8 and TRBJ2-7; TRBD1 agrees at 12 bases. The CDR3 extends over 16 amino acids. V shed 5 bases and J 5 bases; nucleotides not matched to a gene: 10. CDR1 is SGHVS, CDR2 FQNEAQ, per germline. CDR3 sequence: CASSPSSGTGGNEQYF. The CDR3 DNA sequence: TGTGCCAGCAGCCCATCTTCCGGGACAGGGGGCAACGAGCAGTACTTC.

This chain connects TRBV7-9 to TRBJ2-5; the D gene is possibly TRBD2 (5 bases). The CDR3 has 15 amino acids. CDR1 and CDR2 from the germline V gene are SEHNR and FQNEAQ (reference sequence). V lost 5 bases to trimming and J lost 2 bases, with 15 bases between them. The CDR3: CASSPQSGRQETQYF. The CDR3 DNA sequence: TGTGCCAGCAGCCCCCAGAGTGGGAGACAAGAGACCCAGTACTTC.

CDR3 loop: CSASWGHTDTQYF. For the CDR3, the DNA is TGCAGTGCATCTTGGGGCCACACAGATACGCAGTATTTT. The chain uses TRBV20-1 and TRBJ2-3; D possibly corresponds to TRBD1 (5 bases). V was pared by 6 bases and J by 2 bases, with 12 bases between. Germline V lookup: CDR1 DFQATT, CDR2 SNEGSKA (reference sequence). The CDR3 loop spans 13 amino acids.

This clonotype has more than one count but fewer than ten. The chain joins TRBV5-6 to TRBJ2-3, with D unclear. Trimming stripped 5 bases from V and 4 bases from J, with 26 bases between. CDR1 SGHDT and CDR2 YYEEEE come from the germline V gene. The CDR3 covers 18 residues. The CDR3 DNA reads as TGTGCCAGCAGATCCGCCCCCGTAGGGCTTTTGGTCGCAGATACGCAGTATTTT. Residues: CASRSAPVGLLVADTQYF.